Detailed here is one T cell receptor (beta chain). A few counts support this clonotype. What antigen it recognizes has not been identified. Base qualities are not recorded, but no much larger clone differs from it by a single base. This sample is part of a study of T-cell memory formation after mild COVID-19 (dated by TCRdb to about 2021). Notes on the research overall: TCR sequence clusters from the two donors were found to be largely donor specific. In two donors, T-cell clones that expanded and contracted after mild COVID-19 were followed by sequencing TCRalpha and TCRbeta repertoires longitudinally. Two young, previously healthy adult volunteers made up the cohort, one male and one female.

Spanning cysteine to phenylalanine, the CDR3 consists of 15 amino acids. Kept here is only the CDR3 DNA, which spans 45 bases and is read in frame from base 1. The germline V gene sets CDR1 to MNHEY and CDR2 to SVGAGI. Germline trimming: 2 bases from V, 5 bases from J; junction bases outside gene matches: 6. Ficoll-Paque density gradient centrifugation was the method used to isolate PBMCs. Study-wide conclusions, independent of this receptor: Contracting CD4+ clones appeared mostly in the CM and EM memory subsets, whereas CD8+ clones were enriched in EMRA. Balanced CD4/CD8 phenotypes were observed for clones contracting from day 15 to 85, whereas a bias towards CD4+ was observed for a second wave of clones expanding from day 15 to 37. Some responding clones were detected in pre-infection memory, suggesting pre-existing cross-reactive memory T cells joined the SARS-CoV-2 response. The second-wave clones that peaked on day 37 were not confirmed to be SARS-CoV-2 specific. Only two mild cases were covered by the study, and larger cohorts that include severe cases with pre-infection samples were considered necessary.

The data were produced on an Illumina NovaSeq 6000. TCRalpha and TCRbeta cDNA libraries were constructed by 5'RACE with constant-segment primers, with sample barcodes and unique molecular identifiers being introduced. RNA was extracted from every sample with Trizol reagent. Amplification of the libraries took two PCR steps, and the second step added a second sample barcode plus Illumina TruSeq adapters. Sequencing of the libraries was done on an Illumina NovaSeq, producing 2 x 150 bp paired-end reads. As for the original processing: Demultiplexing of reads and collapsing into UMI-guided consensus sequences were performed with migec v1.2.7. Using mixcr v2.1.11, UMI consensuses were aligned to TRA and TRB V and J templates and then assembled into clonotypes. A clonotype was counted as expanded or contracted only when both edgeR and NoisET called the clonotype significant, with the noise models trained on biological replicates. For edgeR calls, the thresholds were a false discovery rate-adjusted p below 0.01 and a log2 fold-change of 1. As an exploratory analysis of dynamics, PCA with hierarchical clustering was applied to max-normalized trajectories of the 1000 most abundant clonotypes. Separately sequenced CD4+ and CD8+ repertoires were used to assign the CD4 or CD8 phenotype of responding clones. TCRdb took the public reads, trimmed them with fastp at Q25, ran MiXCR for clone calling and kept in-frame beta chains. Each CDR3 protein gets just one entry, which takes the most common genes and DNA from the rows behind it. The V and J calls were determined by TCRdb, not by the authors. In this sample the table shows 300,000 to 400,000 distinct CDR3 sequences, roughly 21% of which occur a single time. Around 13% of the sample goes to the ten largest clones.

The chain links TRBV6-5 with TRBJ2-4; the junction holds 7 bases that match TRBD2. Specimen: PBMCs or a T cell subset sorted from them (not recorded which). The sequence came from an adult woman who had mild COVID-19 (a few samples of this study predate the infection). The sample titles of this study are shuffled in the database, so cell type and time point are left out; the donor was told from shared clones. At the DNA level, the sequence is TGTGCCAGCAGTTACGCTGGGGGGAGGGAAAACATTCAGTACTTC. Its protein reads: CASSYAGGRENIQYF.